Below, one T cell receptor (beta chain) is given with its context. The source of the sample is a study of blood T cell repertoires in COVID-19. Study at large: PBMCs, B-cell-depleted T cells, or T cells provided the cDNA or gDNA that made up the material.

Assay used: immunoSEQ multiplex PCR; TCRdb lists only in-frame clones, some missing. The table records approximately 300,000 clones, roughly 89% of them present only once. Per the germline V gene, CDR1 is SGHNT and CDR2 is YENEEA. The CDR3 loop spans 13 amino acids. The V gene lost 5 bases and the J gene lost 0 bases, with 6 bases spanning the gap. This chain links TRBV11-3 with TRBJ2-3; possibly TRBD1 for D (6 bases). This TCR was sampled from a man aged 35 to 55 with acute or convalescent COVID-19. The sample was peripheral blood. This CDR3 reads CASSGQSTDTQYF. The CDR3 nucleotides read TGTGCCAGCAGCGGACAGAGCACAGATACGCAGTATTTT. The full variable domain, in which reference TRBV11-3 and TRBJ2-3 provide the parts outside the CDR3, is EAGVVQSPRYKIIEKKQPVAFWCNPISGHNTLYWYLQNLGQGPELLIRYENEEAVDDSQLPKDRFSAERLKGVDSTLKIQPAELGDSAVYLCASSGQSTDTQYFGPGTRLTVL.